This is a list of T cell receptor beta chains from one sample in a study of shared clonotypes between healthy human individuals. Generated by immunoSEQ multiplex PCR, the TCRdb table keeps only in-frame clones and is missing some. The sample includes 2 million to 2.5 million clones, more than 85% of them seen just once. Specimen: naive CD4+ T cells from PBMCs. All receptors derive from a man younger than 35 in good health. Some clones in this sample may be carry-over from other donors' samples. Each CDR3 is given with its conserved first and last residue. The D gene is left open where the match is weak. Clone size is shown for a subset of rows, as once, few, many or a class of expanded clone.

len	j_gene	v_gene	abundance	d_gene	CDR3aa	CDR3nt
12	TRBJ1-4	TRBV30	once	TRBD1	CAWSRQGGELFF	TGTGCCTGGAGTCGACAGGGGGGGGAACTGTTTTTT
13	TRBJ2-7	TRBV18	.	.	CASSPGQTYEQYF	TGTGCCAGCTCGCCTGGACAGACCTACGAGCAGTACTTC
12	TRBJ1-1	TRBV5-5	.	.	CASSLGTSEAFF	TGTGCCAGCAGCTTGGGAACATCAGAAGCTTTCTTT
15	TRBJ1-2	TRBV18	.	TRBD1	CASSPNQGAFDGYTF	TGTGCCAGCTCGCCGAATCAGGGGGCCTTCGATGGCTACACCTTC
13	TRBJ2-3	TRBV28	.	.	CATQGYLVDTQYF	TGTGCCACCCAAGGGTACTTAGTGGATACGCAGTATTTT
12	TRBJ1-2	TRBV28	.	.	CASSSYNGGYTF	TGTGCCAGCAGTTCCTATAACGGGGGCTACACCTTC
12	TRBJ2-3	TRBV7-9	.	.	CASSSSTDTQYF	TGTGCCAGCAGCTCGAGCACAGATACGCAGTATTTT
14	TRBJ1-2	TRBV10-2	.	TRBD1	CASSESQGSYGYTF	TGCGCCAGCAGTGAGTCACAGGGGTCCTATGGCTACACCTTC
16	TRBJ2-1	TRBV4-3	.	TRBD1	CASSRATGRTYNEQFF	TGCGCCAGCAGCCGAGCGACAGGGAGAACCTACAATGAGCAGTTCTTC
18	TRBJ1-1	TRBV27	.	TRBD1	CASSSEALTGGPRFKAFF	TGTGCCAGCAGTTCGGAGGCATTGACAGGGGGCCCCAGATTCAAAGCTTTCTTT
14	TRBJ2-7	TRBV10-3	.	.	CAISPGRGDDEQYF	TGTGCCATCAGCCCCGGGAGAGGGGACGACGAGCAGTACTTC
13	TRBJ2-3	TRBV30	.	.	CAWTRGYTDTQYF	TGTGCCTGGACGCGGGGCTACACAGATACGCAGTATTTT